A single T cell receptor beta chain is shown here with its context. There is no known antigen for this receptor. No much larger clonotype is one base removed from it; base qualities were not supplied. This sample is drawn from a study of shared clonotypes between healthy human individuals (dated by TCRdb to 2018 to 2020). For the wider study: The cohort comprised two women and a few men aged 18 to 49 years. For each donor, CD4 naive and CD4 memory were each given three plates, CD8 naive was given two plates, and CD8 memory was given one plate. Blood TCR repertoires of a handful of healthy adults were deeply sequenced to estimate repertoire size and the extent of clonotype sharing between individuals. To increase sequencing depth and limit assay-specific biases, TCR repertoire library preparation and sequencing were carried out by different laboratories using diverse techniques. Leukapheresis yielded between about 0.9 and 10 billion PBMCs per donor.

Broad study findings and their caveats: Sharing across a handful of donors was observed for approximately 4.6% of naive CD4, 3% to 3.5% of naive CD8, over 2% of memory CD4, and around 0.4% of memory CD8 clonotypes. Incomplete sequencing was indicated by rarefaction of sorted-subset datasets, despite the large sequencing depth. Based on pairwise subsampling, the degree of clonotype sharing among donors was expected to be affected by sequencing depth. Higher generation probabilities were observed for clonotypes shared by all four sorted-subset donors than for non-shared clonotypes. Estimated clonotype richness was generally larger for naive than for memory subsets. Sampling was restricted to blood, and TCR repertoires in tissue are likely to differ from TCR repertoires in blood. Because the study included a small number of donors, the genetic and exposure-history diversity represented was limited.

For the CD8 naive samples, CD45RO-negative cells were positively selected for CCR7, yielding a CD45RA+CCR7+ population from which TemRA cells were excluded. The donors were healthy, HIV-negative adults who had no recently reported acute infections or vaccinations. Every donor was a Caucasian adult residing in Nashville, Tennessee, USA. Blood was obtained by leukapheresis, after which PBMCs were separated by Ficoll-Histopaque density gradient centrifugation and cryopreserved in liquid nitrogen vapor phase. Analytical flow cytometry was used to check the purity and quantity of every magnetically sorted T cell population. From each sorted fraction, genomic DNA was isolated and quantified by UV absorbance on a Nanodrop 2000c. Using the deep immunoSEQ assay, multiplex PCR amplified TCR CDR3 regions from genomic DNA. Genomic DNA extracted from each cell subset was distributed evenly over all wells of several immunoSEQ 96-well plates, and each plate served as one replicate. For sorted subsets, each replicate PCR was loaded with 150 to 250 ng genomic DNA, equivalent to some 27,000 T cell genomes. The purified libraries were quantified using a Qubit 3.0 fluorometer, sized with a Bioanalyzer 2100, and then quantified again using the KAPA Library Quantification kit. Every immunoSEQ 96-well plate was sequenced on a dedicated single-read 150-cycle Illumina NextSeq 550 flow cell. The authors processed their data as follows. Because only junctional sequences without quality scores were contained in the immunoSEQ output, filtering matching that applied to full-length reads could not be performed. To assign V/J genes and CDR3, sequences were annotated against IMGT germline references using PyIR, a Python wrapper for IgBLAST v1.9. Any read was removed if the V/J assignment was weak (E-value above 1e-6), the CDR3 was missing, or the read contained stop codons, out-of-frame junctions, or ambiguous translated residues. V3J clonotypes were defined as sequences sharing an identical inferred V gene, J gene, and CDR3 amino acid sequence. To compute the percentage overlap between repertoires, the number of shared unique clonotypes was divided by the size of the smaller repertoire. Richness of each repertoire was evaluated using RTK rarefaction, the Chao1 estimator, and Recon v2.1 estimates of unobserved clonotypes. OLGA was used to compute generation probabilities for all TCRbeta clonotypes that the gDNA method yielded from a handful of donors. Imported from immuneACCESS, the table was reduced by TCRdb to in-frame sequences with V and J called. These copies leave out some clones; in studies compared against another copy, an unresolved V gene accounts for under half, and the cause of the remainder is not known. V, J and clone size reflect that table, while D and trimming were determined from the DNA. The sample table contains around 2,000,000 clones; only one count was recorded for approximately 94% of them. The top ten constitute less than 1.5% of the sample.

Inclusive of the bounding cysteine and phenylalanine, the CDR3 is 16 residues long. Left in the record is the CDR3 DNA by itself, 48 bases read in frame from the first base. From the germline V gene, CDR1 is SGHAT and CDR2 is FQNNGV. Relative to germline, V is 5 bases shorter and J is 0 bases shorter, with 16 bases between their ends. The chain employs TRBV11-2 and TRBJ2-5, and possibly TRBD1, on 6 matching bases. The sequencing input was naive CD8+ T cells sorted from blood. The sample's cell subset or site label, decoded: CD45RA+CCR7+. This receptor was obtained from a man younger than 35 in good health. The CDR3 region has the sequence CASSTQQGGYQETQYF. In nucleotides, the sequence is TGTGCCAGCAGCACACAACAGGGCGGCTACCAAGAGACCCAGTACTTC.